The T cell receptor beta chain under discussion was sequenced for a study of shared clonotypes between healthy human individuals. The repertoire was sequenced with immunoSEQ multiplex PCR; TCRdb's copy has only in-frame clones and lacks some. The top ten clones hold 1.5% to 2% of a sample with more than 2 million clones, about 94% of them seen once. The naive CD8 subset, CD45RO-negative cells positively selected for CCR7, excluded terminally differentiated effector memory CD45RA+ cells. This TCR derives from a man aged 18 to 30 in good health. Some clones in this sample may be carry-over from other donors' samples. The sample consisted of naive CD8+ T cells from PBMCs.

The CDR3 bases are TGTGCCACCCAACCTGGGGCCGGGGAGCTGTTTTTT. As protein: CATQPGAGELFF. V usage is TRBV7-9 and J usage is TRBJ2-2; D is unclear. The CDR3 is made up of 12 amino acids. Germline V CDR1 and CDR2: SEHNR, FQNEAQ (reference sequence). V lost 10 bases, J lost 6 bases, and 12 bases lay in between.